The table lists the clone carrying this T cell receptor beta chain with many counts. The antigen remains undetermined. TCRdb passed the 5' RACE reads through MiXCR, listing each CDR3 protein once. The sample yields approximately 110,000 distinct CDR3 sequences, around 8.6% seen once. The data are from a study of T cells after yellow fever vaccination. Germline values: CDR1 LGHNA, CDR2 YSLEER. V lost 0 bases, J lost 9 bases, and 11 bases stayed unmatched. This CDR3 is built from 16 residues. Regarding the study as a whole: Contamination of FACS-sorted repertoires by abundant clonotypes from the bulk population could occur. Reappearing after the booster were most of the clones from primary vaccination (roughly 96% CD4, approximately 86% CD8). Few clonotypes appeared in both CD4 and CD8 compartments.

This receptor was obtained from a young man who received the YFV17D yellow fever vaccine. The genes are TRBV4-3 and TRBJ2-1; 7 bases are a match to TRBD2. The sequenced sample was CD8+ T cells sorted from PBMCs, obtained 45 days after the yellow fever booster vaccination. The CDR3 is CASSQEPGTTLVEQFF. The CDR3 nucleotides read TGCGCCAGCAGCCAAGAGCCAGGGACTACCTTGGTTGAGCAGTTCTTC.